These 6 T cell receptor beta chains share one sample of origin, sequenced in a study of T cell responses to AZD1222 COVID-19 vaccine. Libraries were prepared by immunoSEQ multiplex PCR; TCRdb keeps only in-frame clonotypes and omits some of them. The profile shows roughly 97,000 clones, about 88% of them singletons. The sample consisted of peripheral blood, taken on day 0 of AZD1222 vaccination. The origin of the receptors is an adult in good health.

This chain joins TRBV4-1 and TRBJ1-5, with D unclear. The ends were cut back, 4 bases at V and 0 bases at J, with 7 bases in the middle. The CDR3 spans 14 residues. Looked up from germline, CDR1 is MGHRA and CDR2 is YSYEKL. The chain's CDR3 is CASSPGSSNQPQHF. DNA of the CDR3: TGCGCCAGCAGCCCGGGCAGTAGCAATCAGCCCCAGCATTTT.

The chain couples TRBV12-5 to TRBJ1-1; D remains ambiguous. The germline gives CDR1 LGHNT, CDR2 FRNRAP. V lost 3 bases, J lost 7 bases, and 15 bases lay in between. This CDR3 region has 14 residues. The CDR3 nucleotides are TGTGCTAGTGGTTTATTTGCCGCCGCGGGTGAAGCTTTCTTT. Protein sequence: CASGLFAAAGEAFF.

The V gene is TRBV6-5, the J gene TRBJ1-2, with D hard to call. The V and J ends lost 7 bases and 4 bases respectively, with 16 bases between them. Germline values: CDR1 MNHEY, CDR2 SVGAGI. The CDR3 totals 14 residues. The DNA of the CDR3 is TGTGCCAGCACACCTTCGCATACTAGCTATGGCTACACCTTC. Translation: CASTPSHTSYGYTF.

This chain links TRBV7-2 with TRBJ1-5; D remains ambiguous. The germline CDR1 and CDR2 sequences are SGHTA and FQGNSA. Trimming pared 1 base from V and 4 bases from J, leaving 8 bases between. The CDR3 is made up of 14 amino acids. CDR3 residues: CASSLEVVNQPQHF. The DNA of the CDR3 is TGTGCCAGCAGCTTAGAGGTTGTGAATCAGCCCCAGCATTTT.

This sequence joins TRBV2 and TRBJ1-4, with D tentatively TRBD1 (6 bases). The CDR3 sequence is 14 residues long. V shed 2 bases and J shed 8 bases, with 12 bases lying between them. Germline V gene lookup returns CDR1 SNHLY and CDR2 FYNNEI. Here the CDR3 reads CASSERAGVEKLFF. CDR3 in DNA: TGTGCCAGCAGTGAAAGGGCAGGGGTCGAAAAACTGTTTTTT.

This chain joins TRBV2 and TRBJ1-2; 9 positions agree with TRBD1. From germline, CDR1 is SNHLY and CDR2 FYNNEI. V was pared by 6 bases and J by 3 bases, with 5 bases of the junction left unmatched. CDR3 size: 14 residues. CDR3 amino acids: CASSDRGRYYGYTF. The DNA for the CDR3 is TGTGCCAGCAGCGACAGGGGGAGGTACTATGGCTACACCTTC.